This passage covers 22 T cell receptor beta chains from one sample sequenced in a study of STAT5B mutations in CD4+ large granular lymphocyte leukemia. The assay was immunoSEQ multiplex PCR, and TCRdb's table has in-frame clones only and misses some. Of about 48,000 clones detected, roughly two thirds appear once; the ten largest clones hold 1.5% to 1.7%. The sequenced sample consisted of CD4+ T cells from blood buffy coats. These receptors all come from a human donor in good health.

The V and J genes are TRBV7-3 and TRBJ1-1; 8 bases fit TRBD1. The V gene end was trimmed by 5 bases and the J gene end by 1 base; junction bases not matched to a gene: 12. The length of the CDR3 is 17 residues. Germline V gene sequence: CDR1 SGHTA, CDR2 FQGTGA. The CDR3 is CASSRGGFGTGNTEAFF. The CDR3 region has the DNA TGTGCCAGCAGCCGTGGAGGTTTTGGGACAGGGAACACTGAAGCTTTCTTT.

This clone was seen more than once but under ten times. The chain's CDR3 is CARSLVRWGSVQYV. CDR3 DNA: TGTGCCAGAAGCTTGGTGAGGTGGGGGTCCGTTCAGTACGTC. V is TRBV5-3 and J is TRBJ2-7; the D gene could be TRBD1 or TRBD2 (5 bases each). TRBV5-3 is reported as an ORF; its role is uncertain. This CDR3 comprises 14 residues. Trimming took 0 bases from V and 10 from J, leaving 17 bases between them.

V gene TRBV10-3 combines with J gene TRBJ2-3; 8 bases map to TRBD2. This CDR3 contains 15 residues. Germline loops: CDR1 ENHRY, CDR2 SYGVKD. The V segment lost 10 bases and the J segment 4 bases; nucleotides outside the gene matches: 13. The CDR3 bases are TGTGCCACGACCGCCGGGACTAGTCATTCAGATACGCAGTATTTT. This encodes CATTAGTSHSDTQYF.

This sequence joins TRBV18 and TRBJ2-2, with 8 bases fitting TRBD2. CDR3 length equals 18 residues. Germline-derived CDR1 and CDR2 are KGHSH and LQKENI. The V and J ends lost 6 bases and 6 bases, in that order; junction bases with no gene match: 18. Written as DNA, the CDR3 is TGTGCCAGCTCCGAGGTCAGCGGGGGTGTCGGCGGCGCCGGGGAGCTGTTTTTT. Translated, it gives CASSEVSGGVGGAGELFF.

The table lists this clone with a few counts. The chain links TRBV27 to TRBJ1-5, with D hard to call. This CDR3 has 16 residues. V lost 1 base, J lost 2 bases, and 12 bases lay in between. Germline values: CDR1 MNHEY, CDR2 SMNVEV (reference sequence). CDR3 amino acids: CASSLFGGSGNQPQHF. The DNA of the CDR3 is TGTGCCAGCAGTTTATTTGGAGGGTCCGGCAATCAGCCCCAGCATTTT.

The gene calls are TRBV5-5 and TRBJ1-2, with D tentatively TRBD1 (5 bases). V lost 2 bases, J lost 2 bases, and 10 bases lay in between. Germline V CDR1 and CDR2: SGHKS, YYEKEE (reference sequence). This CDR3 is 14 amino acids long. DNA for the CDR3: TGTGCCAGCAGCTTTCAGGGAGGGAACTATGGCTACACCTTC. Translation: CASSFQGGNYGYTF.

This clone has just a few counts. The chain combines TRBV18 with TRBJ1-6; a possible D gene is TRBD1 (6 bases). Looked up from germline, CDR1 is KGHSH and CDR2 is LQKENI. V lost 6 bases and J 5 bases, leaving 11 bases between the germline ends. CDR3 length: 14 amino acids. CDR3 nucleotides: TGTGCCAGCTCCCCAGGGGATAATAATTCACCCCTCCACTTT. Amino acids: CASSPGDNNSPLHF. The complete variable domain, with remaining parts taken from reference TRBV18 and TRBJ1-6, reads NAGVMQNPRHLVRRRGQEARLRCSPMKGHSHVYWYRQLPEEGLKFMVYLQKENIIDESGMPKERFSAEFPKEGPSILRIQQVVRGDSAAYFCASSPGDNNSPLHFGNGTRLTVT.

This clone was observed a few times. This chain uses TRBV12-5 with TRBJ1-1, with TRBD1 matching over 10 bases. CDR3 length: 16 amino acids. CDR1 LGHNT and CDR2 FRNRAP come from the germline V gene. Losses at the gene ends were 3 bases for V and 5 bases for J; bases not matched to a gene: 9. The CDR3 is CASGFSRDRGKTEAFF. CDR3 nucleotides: TGTGCTAGTGGTTTCTCCCGGGACAGGGGAAAAACTGAAGCTTTCTTT.

CDR3 protein: CAISAGMDSNQPQHF. The CDR3 DNA reads TGTGCCATCAGCGCCGGCATGGATAGCAATCAGCCCCAGCATTTT. V gene TRBV10-3 combines with J gene TRBJ1-5; D remains ambiguous. V was cut by 6 bases and J by 0 bases, with 12 bases left in between. The CDR3 extends over 15 amino acids. Germline CDR1 reads ENHRY; CDR2 reads SYGVKD.

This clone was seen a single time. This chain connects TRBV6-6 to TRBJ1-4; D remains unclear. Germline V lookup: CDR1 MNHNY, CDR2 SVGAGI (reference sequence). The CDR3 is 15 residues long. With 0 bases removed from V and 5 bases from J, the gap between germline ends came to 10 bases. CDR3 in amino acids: CASSYSTGINEKLFF. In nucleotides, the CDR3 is TGTGCCAGCAGTTACTCGACGGGGATAAATGAAAAACTGTTTTTT.

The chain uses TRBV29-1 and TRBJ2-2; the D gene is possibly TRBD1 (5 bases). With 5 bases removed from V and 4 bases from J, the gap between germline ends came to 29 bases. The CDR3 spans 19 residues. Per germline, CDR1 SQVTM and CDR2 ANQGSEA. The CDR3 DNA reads TGCAGCGTTAAGGAAATGTCAAATGTCAAAGGGGCGGTCACCGGGGAGCTGTTTTTT. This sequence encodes CSVKEMSNVKGAVTGELFF.

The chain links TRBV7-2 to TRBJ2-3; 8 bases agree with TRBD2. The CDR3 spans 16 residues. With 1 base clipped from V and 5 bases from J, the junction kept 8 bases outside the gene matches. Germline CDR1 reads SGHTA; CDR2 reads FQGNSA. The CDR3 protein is CASSLGRGARGDTQYF. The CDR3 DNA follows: TGTGCCAGCAGCTTAGGGCGGGGGGCTCGCGGAGATACGCAGTATTTT.

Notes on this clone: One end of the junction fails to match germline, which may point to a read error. The CDR3 bases are TGTGCTAGCAGAGGAACCGGGGAGCTGTTTTTT. Translating it yields CASRGTGELFF. The rearrangement uses TRBV7-7 and TRBJ2-2; D unclear. Germline assignment: CDR1 SSHAT and CDR2 FNYEAQ (reference sequence). This CDR3 is 11 amino acids long.

The DNA of the CDR3 is TGTGCCAGCAGCTTACAATCGGGGACAACAGATACGCAGTATTTT. It translates to CASSLQSGTTDTQYF. The chain has TRBV7-8 and TRBJ2-3; D possibly corresponds to TRBD1 (6 bases). There are 15 residues in the CDR3. Germline V gene lookup returns CDR1 SGHVS and CDR2 FQNEAQ. V lost 2 bases to trimming and J lost 3 bases, with 12 bases between them.

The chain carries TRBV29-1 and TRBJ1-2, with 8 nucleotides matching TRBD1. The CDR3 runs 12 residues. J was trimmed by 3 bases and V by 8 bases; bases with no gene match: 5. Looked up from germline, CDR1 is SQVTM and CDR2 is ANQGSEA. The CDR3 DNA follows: TGCAGCACCGGACAGGGACACTATGGCTACACCTTC. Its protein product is CSTGQGHYGYTF.

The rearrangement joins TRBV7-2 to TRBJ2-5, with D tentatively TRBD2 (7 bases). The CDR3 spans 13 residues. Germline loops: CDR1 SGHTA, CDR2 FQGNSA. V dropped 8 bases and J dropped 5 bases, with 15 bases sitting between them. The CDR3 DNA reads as TGTGCCAGCCTCGGAGGGGGAGGGGAGACCCAGTACTTC. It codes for CASLGGGGETQYF.

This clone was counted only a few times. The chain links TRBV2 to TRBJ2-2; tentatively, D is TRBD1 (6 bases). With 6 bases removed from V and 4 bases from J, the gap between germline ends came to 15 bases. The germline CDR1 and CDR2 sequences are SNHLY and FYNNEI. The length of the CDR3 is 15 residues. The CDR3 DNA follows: TGTGCCAGCAGCGGCGCAGGGGCTATCACCGGGGAGCTGTTTTTT. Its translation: CASSGAGAITGELFF. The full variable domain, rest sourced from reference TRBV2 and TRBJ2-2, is EPEVTQTPSHQVTQMGQEVILRCVPISNHLYFYWYRQILGQKVEFLVSFYNNEISEKSEIFDDQFSVERPDGSNFTLKIRSTKLEDSAMYFCASSGAGAITGELFFGEGSRLTVL.

The CDR3 loop reads CASETGVTEAFF. CDR3 nucleotide sequence: TGTGCCTCTGAGACAGGAGTAACTGAAGCTTTCTTT. The chain is built from TRBV30 and TRBJ1-1; D possibly corresponds to TRBD1 (6 bases). The CDR3 consists of 12 residues. CDR1 and CDR2 (germline): GTSNPN, SVGIG (reference sequence). The V gene lost 7 bases and the J gene lost 5 bases, with 14 bases spanning the gap.

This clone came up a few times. The CDR3 DNA reads as TGTGCCATCAGTGAGGGGCCAGTCCAGCCCCAGCATTTT. It codes for CAISEGPVQPQHF. This chain links TRBV10-3 with TRBJ1-5; D ambiguous. Germline lookup yields CDR1 ENHRY and CDR2 SYGVKD. The CDR3 sequence is 13 residues long. Trimming shortened V by 2 bases and J by 7 bases, and 9 bases separated the two germline ends.

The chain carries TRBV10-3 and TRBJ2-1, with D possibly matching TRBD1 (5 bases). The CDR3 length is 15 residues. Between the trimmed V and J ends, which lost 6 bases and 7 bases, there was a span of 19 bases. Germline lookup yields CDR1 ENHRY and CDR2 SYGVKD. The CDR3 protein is CAISSQTASGNEQFF. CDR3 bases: TGTGCCATCAGCAGCCAGACAGCATCCGGGAATGAGCAGTTCTTC.

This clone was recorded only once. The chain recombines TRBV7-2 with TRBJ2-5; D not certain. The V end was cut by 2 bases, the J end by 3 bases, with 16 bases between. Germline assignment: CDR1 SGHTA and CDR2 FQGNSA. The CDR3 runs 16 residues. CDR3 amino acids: CASSLSRNGVEETQYF. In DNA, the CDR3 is TGTGCCAGCAGCTTAAGCAGAAATGGGGTGGAAGAGACCCAGTACTTC.

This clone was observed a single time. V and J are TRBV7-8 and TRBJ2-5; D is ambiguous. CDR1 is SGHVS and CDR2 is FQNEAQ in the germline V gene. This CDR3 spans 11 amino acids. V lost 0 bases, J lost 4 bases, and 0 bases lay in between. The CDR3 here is CASSLAETQYF. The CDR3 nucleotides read TGTGCCAGCAGCTTAGCAGAGACCCAGTACTTC.